Here is one T cell receptor beta chain with its context. Its antigen remains undetermined. Qualities for individual bases were not recorded, and no much larger clone is one base off. TCRbeta CDR3 regions were amplified from genomic DNA using the immunoSEQ Assay, a bias-controlled multiplex PCR. In the authors' own workflow: The number of nucleated cells in each sample was estimated by amplification of reference gene primers within the assay. Sequence reads were collapsed and filtered to measure the absolute abundance of every unique TCRbeta CDR3 rearrangement. Productive Simpson clonality was computed per sample as the square root of Simpson's diversity index over productive rearrangements. Not all clones reach the TCRdb copy of this immuneACCESS table, which keeps in-frame sequences only. Checked studies attribute under half of the gap to unresolved V genes and leave the rest unexplained. V and J calls and clone size are those listed in that table; D and trimming were worked out from the DNA. The sample table holds 250,000 or so clones, of which almost 90% were seen once. Under 2.5% of the sample lies in the top ten.

This sample was included in a study of blood T cell repertoires in COVID-19 (dated by TCRdb to the early 2020s). Study-wide context: Samples covering the acute and convalescent phases of COVID-19 were provided by collaborators in the United States, Italy and Spain. The prospective study material was composed of cDNA or gDNA derived from T cells, B-cell-depleted T cells, or PBMCs. Subjects who had been exposed to COVID-19, were actively infected with it, or had recovered from it provided the deeply sampled blood TCRbeta repertoires that made up the dataset. A freely available public database, intended as a resource for researchers studying the immune response to SARS-CoV-2, is where the repertoires were released. Samples came from the ongoing ImmuneRACE study (first 160 participants) plus 1,254 subjects from 6 global collaborators. The sample metadata nearly always contained a de-identified subject ID, COVID-19 status, age in years and sex. Where HLA class I and class II types were available, the types were taken from metadata supplied by the sample provider, not from assay-based typing.

In Seattle, one collaborating source enrolled patients while the infection was active and tracked those patients longitudinally over the course of disease. The collaborating institutions used their own protocols to collect whole blood in K2EDTA tubes. Collaborator samples were shipped for TCRbeta analysis as frozen whole blood, isolated PBMCs, or DNA extracted from either sample type. V lost 5 bases and J lost 7 bases; the stretch between them is 14 bases long. Including the terminal cysteine and phenylalanine, the CDR3 comprises 13 residues. The retained sequence is limited to the CDR3, 39 bases, with the frame set at the first base. The germline V gene yields SGHVS for CDR1 and FNYEAQ for CDR2. Study-wide conclusions, independent of this receptor: How much clinical and demographic metadata was included differed by source and by participant, and the metadata was provided uncurated.

The rearrangement combines TRBV7-6 with TRBJ1-1; the D gene cannot be resolved reliably. The sequenced sample consisted of peripheral blood. The sequence was obtained from a woman aged 55 to 70 with COVID-19, enrolled during active disease. The CDR3 region has the sequence CASSPREDGEAFF. The DNA sequence is given as TGTGCCAGCAGCCCTCGGGAGGACGGTGAAGCTTTCTTT.